The TCR beta chain under discussion was sequenced for a study of blood T cell repertoires in COVID-19. Study-wide context: PBMCs, B-cell-depleted T cells, or T cells were the source of the cDNA or gDNA that made up the material.

Clones were sequenced by immunoSEQ multiplex PCR, and TCRdb holds only the in-frame ones, with some missing. In the table there are under 400,000 clones, about 87% of which are singletons. V lost 0 bases, J lost 6 bases, and 13 bases lay in between. This CDR3 has 15 residues. The germline gives CDR1 SGHRS, CDR2 YFSETQ. Sequencing used peripheral blood. This chain joins TRBV5-1 and TRBJ1-3, with a weak D call TRBD1 (5 bases). The receptor comes from a woman younger than 45 with COVID-19, enrolled during active disease. CDR3 nucleotide sequence: TGCGCCAGCAGCTTGGCTTGGGGGGAAGAAAACACCATATATTTT. Protein: CASSLAWGEENTIYF.